Listed below are T cell receptor beta chains from one sample, sequenced in a study of cytomegalovirus exposure and HLA in healthy donors. Some clones are missing from TCRdb's copy, which holds only in-frame ones; the method was immunoSEQ multiplex PCR. The sample has roughly 65,000 clones; the top ten hold 15% to 20%. The sample comprised PBMCs. The receptors originated from a boy aged 10-17 years in good health and CMV-seronegative. CDR3s include the opening cysteine and the closing phenylalanine or tryptophan. The D gene is left open where the match is weak.

d_call	j_call	v_call	cdr3_aa	cdr3_nt
TRBD1	TRBJ1-4	TRBV7-9	CASSPDRSLTTNEKLFF	TGTGCCAGCAGCCCGGACAGGAGTCTTACAACTAATGAAAAACTGTTTTTT
.	TRBJ2-2	TRBV30	CAWTNTGELFF	TGTGCCTGGACAAACACCGGGGAGCTGTTTTTT
.	TRBJ1-1	TRBV6-5	CASSLQGAAFF	TGTGCCAGCAGTTTACAGGGTGCAGCTTTCTTT
.	TRBJ2-7	TRBV5-3	CASSQEVRSAYEQYF	TGCGCCAGCAGCCAAGAGGTACGGAGCGCCTACGAGCAGTACTTC
TRBD1	TRBJ1-1	TRBV7-9	CASSLEGTGATEAFF	TGTGCCAGCAGCTTAGAGGGGACAGGGGCCACTGAAGCTTTCTTT
TRBD2	TRBJ2-1	TRBV5-4	CASSPKVLAGGPDNEQFF	TGTGCCAGCAGTCCCAAAGTACTAGCGGGAGGCCCAGACAATGAGCAGTTCTTC
.	TRBJ2-7	TRBV9	CASSVVSYEQYF	TGTGCCAGCAGCGTAGTCAGCTACGAGCAGTACTTC
TRBD1	TRBJ1-2	TRBV30	CAWSPDTGTGEGYTF	TGTGCCTGGAGTCCTGATACCGGGACAGGGGAGGGCTACACCTTC
TRBD1	TRBJ2-2	TRBV13	CASSFSTGDTGELFF	TGTGCCAGCAGCTTCTCGACAGGGGACACCGGGGAGCTGTTTTTT
TRBD1	TRBJ2-3	TRBV6-1	CASSVTTGTGATDTQYF	TGTGCCAGCAGTGTCACAACCGGGACAGGGGCCACAGATACGCAGTATTTT
.	TRBJ2-7	TRBV4-3	CASSQDSDYEQYF	TGCGCCAGCAGCCAAGATAGCGACTACGAGCAGTACTTC
.	TRBJ2-7	TRBV7-9	CASSSAYEQYF	TGTGCCAGCAGCTCTGCCTACGAGCAGTACTTC
.	TRBJ2-7	TRBV5-1	CASSSGARTDSKEQYF	TGCGCCAGCAGCTCGGGCGCCCGGACGGACTCGAAGGAGCAGTACTTC
TRBD1	TRBJ1-4	TRBV30	CAWARAQGGEKLFF	TGTGCCTGGGCCCGGGCACAGGGGGGTGAAAAACTGTTTTTT
TRBD1	TRBJ1-1	TRBV4-1	CASSQERGQNTEAFF	TGCGCCAGCAGCCAAGAAAGGGGGCAGAACACTGAAGCTTTCTTT
.	TRBJ1-4	TRBV30	CAWSGRGNEKLFF	TGTGCCTGGAGTGGGCGGGGGAATGAAAAACTGTTTTTT
.	TRBJ1-4	TRBV4-3	CASSQDRVEAEKLFF	TGCGCCAGCAGCCAAGATCGGGTGGAAGCCGAAAAACTGTTTTTT
TRBD2	TRBJ2-3	TRBV9	CASSVSGGDRTDTQYF	TGTGCCAGCAGCGTTAGCGGGGGGGATCGCACAGATACGCAGTATTTT
.	TRBJ2-3	TRBV21-1	CASIESSVDTQYF	TGTGCCAGCATTGAGAGCAGCGTAGATACGCAGTATTTT
TRBD1	TRBJ1-2	TRBV6-6	CASSSPGQGESGYTF	TGTGCCAGCAGTTCCCCGGGACAGGGGGAGAGTGGCTACACCTTC
.	TRBJ1-1	TRBV4-3	CASKRQVQLNTEAFF	TGCGCCAGCAAGCGACAGGTCCAATTGAACACTGAAGCTTTCTTT
TRBD1	TRBJ2-2	TRBV19	CASSTYYRGSGELFF	TGTGCCAGTAGTACATACTACAGGGGCTCCGGGGAGCTGTTTTTT
.	TRBJ2-6	TRBV6-7	CASSYVIRTLSGANVLTF	TGTGCCAGCAGTTACGTGATAAGGACACTCTCTGGGGCCAACGTCCTGACTTTC
.	TRBJ2-5	TRBV27	CASSLSSQGVAETQYF	TGTGCCAGCAGTTTATCGTCCCAGGGCGTGGCGGAGACCCAGTACTTC
TRBD2	TRBJ2-7	TRBV9	CASSADGGAGEQYF	TGTGCCAGCAGCGCGGACGGGGGGGCGGGCGAGCAGTACTTC
.	TRBJ1-1	TRBV15	CATSVDRNTEAFF	TGTGCCACCAGCGTGGACAGGAACACTGAAGCTTTCTTT
.	TRBJ2-1	TRBV19	CASSFTSSHNEQFF	TGTGCCAGTAGTTTCACTAGTTCCCACAATGAGCAGTTCTTC
TRBD2	TRBJ2-3	TRBV6-5	CASSYGLVGGVDTQYF	TGTGCCAGCAGTTACGGTTTGGTGGGAGGGGTAGATACGCAGTATTTT
.	TRBJ1-5	TRBV5-1	CASSLAAGSYNQPQHF	TGCGCCAGCAGCTTGGCCGCAGGTTCTTACAATCAGCCCCAGCATTTT
TRBD2	TRBJ2-3	TRBV19	CASSRERGPYTDTQYF	TGTGCCAGTAGTCGCGAGCGGGGGCCCTACACAGATACGCAGTATTTT
.	TRBJ1-5	TRBV11-2	CASSSAGKGQPQHF	TGTGCCAGCAGCTCCGCAGGGAAAGGTCAGCCCCAGCATTTT
TRBD1	TRBJ2-7	TRBV27	CASSSGTGVIHEQYF	TGTGCCAGCAGTTCCGGGACAGGGGTTATCCACGAGCAGTACTTC
TRBD1	TRBJ1-2	TRBV2	CASRGQADNYGYTF	TGTGCCAGCAGGGGACAGGCAGATAACTATGGCTACACCTTC
TRBD1	TRBJ1-1	TRBV2	CASSRDRSNTEAFF	TGTGCCAGCAGTCGGGACAGGTCGAACACTGAAGCTTTCTTT
TRBD1	TRBJ2-7	TRBV6-5	CASSYSGTGVGYEQYF	TGTGCCAGCAGTTACTCCGGGACAGGGGTTGGCTACGAGCAGTACTTC
.	TRBJ2-7	TRBV10-3	CAISPTRGRLYEQYF	TGTGCCATCAGTCCCACCAGGGGCCGACTCTACGAGCAGTACTTC
.	TRBJ2-2	TRBV7-9	CASSLSVGLGTGELFF	TGTGCCAGCAGCTTATCTGTCGGGTTAGGCACCGGGGAGCTGTTTTTT
TRBD1	TRBJ1-6	TRBV11-2	CASSPPSGTGSSPLHF	TGTGCCAGCAGCCCCCCAAGTGGGACAGGGAGTTCACCCCTCCACTTT
TRBD2	TRBJ2-7	TRBV19	CASSLKSGSSYEQYF	TGTGCCAGTAGCTTGAAGAGCGGGAGCTCCTACGAGCAGTACTTC
.	TRBJ1-2	TRBV18	CASSPPRRQEESYGYTF	TGTGCCAGCTCACCACCGAGAAGACAGGAGGAAAGCTATGGCTACACCTTC
TRBD2	TRBJ2-7	TRBV9	CASSPLAGSISYEQYF	TGTGCCAGCAGCCCACTAGCGGGAAGTATCTCCTACGAGCAGTACTTC
.	TRBJ2-1	TRBV5-1	CASSAGREQFF	TGCGCCAGCAGTGCAGGCAGGGAGCAGTTCTTC